Presented here are 17 T cell receptor beta chains from one specimen sequenced in a study of beta chain features in type 1 diabetes. The investigators reverse transcribed all of the isolated RNA, so they sequenced expressed TCRB transcripts. Method: immunoSEQ multiplex PCR; TCRdb's copy keeps in-frame clones and lacks some. The sample has fewer than 650,000 clones; 15% to 19% are singletons. The sequencing sample was made of naive CD4+ T cells from blood. The source is a man younger than 30 in good health.

The V and J genes are TRBV5-8 and TRBJ2-1; 12 bases line up with TRBD2. CDR1 is SGHTS and CDR2 is YDEGEE in the germline V gene. The junction had 6 bases not matched to a gene; V was cut back by 4 bases and J by 4 bases. This CDR3 spans 16 amino acids. In nucleotides, the CDR3 is TGTGCCAGCAGCACCGGACTAGCGGGAACTTACAATGAGCAGTTCTTC. Protein sequence: CASSTGLAGTYNEQFF. Based on the CDR3 plus reference TRBV5-8 and TRBJ2-1, the full variable domain is EAGVTQSPTHLIKTRGQQATLRCSPISGHTSVYWYQQALGLGLQFLLWYDEGEERNRGNFPPRFSGRQFPNYSSELNVNALELEDSALYLCASSTGLAGTYNEQFFGPGTRLTVL.

This clone has just a few counts. The chain carries TRBV6-1 and TRBJ1-5, with a possible D match to TRBD1 (5 bases). Trimming took off 5 bases at V and 4 bases at J, with 12 bases between the two ends. Germline V gene lookup returns CDR1 MNHNS and CDR2 SASEGT. The CDR3 consists of 14 residues. The CDR3 loop is CASSPGGGNQPQHF. CDR3 bases: TGTGCCAGCAGTCCCGGCGGGGGGAATCAGCCCCAGCATTTT.

This clone showed up just a few times. The CDR3 nucleotides are TGTGCCAGCAGCTCGCGGGGCGGCATTCGAAACACCATATATTTT. Translation gives CASSSRGGIRNTIYF. The chain combines TRBV7-9 with TRBJ1-3, with D possibly being TRBD1 (5 bases). The CDR3 consists of 15 residues. The V end was cut by 4 bases, the J end by 5 bases, with 15 bases between. Germline CDR1 is SEHNR and CDR2 is FQNEAQ (reference sequence). The full variable domain, completed using reference TRBV7-9 and TRBJ1-3, is DTGVSQNPRHKITKRGQNVTFRCDPISEHNRLYWYRQTLGQGPEFLTYFQNEAQLEKSRLLSDRFSAERPKGSFSTLEIQRTEQGDSAMYLCASSSRGGIRNTIYFGEGSWLTVV.

The chain has TRBV2 and TRBJ2-7, with no clear D. V lost 5 bases to trimming and J lost 5 bases, with 16 bases between them. The CDR3 sequence is 14 residues long. The germline V gene encodes CDR1 SNHLY and CDR2 FYNNEI. In DNA, the CDR3 is TGTGCCAGCAGTCCTGGGTCTATTCTCCACGAGCAGTACTTC. Encoded protein: CASSPGSILHEQYF.

In this sample, this clone turned up a few times. V gene TRBV7-2 combines with J gene TRBJ1-6, with TRBD1 as a possible D gene (6 bases). Per germline, CDR1 SGHTA and CDR2 FQGNSA. The CDR3 runs 15 residues. V lost 5 bases, J lost 14 bases, and 22 bases lay in between. The chain's CDR3 is CASSPRTGTWGALHF. In DNA form, the CDR3 reads TGTGCCAGCAGCCCGAGAACAGGGACTTGGGGGGCCCTCCACTTT.

This clone has a handful of counts. V usage is TRBV29-1 and J usage is TRBJ1-4, with 7 nucleotides matching TRBD1. The V gene's germline CDR1 is SQVTM and CDR2 ANQGSEA. V gave up 6 bases and J gave up 12 bases; unmatched junction bases: 7. This CDR3 contains 11 residues. As DNA, the CDR3 is TGCAGCGTCCACAGGGGCGAGGAACTGTTTTTT. Translated, it gives CSVHRGEELFF.

Only a few counts were recorded for this clone. The chain joins TRBV19 to TRBJ1-4; possible D gene TRBD1, 6 bases. Germline V lookup: CDR1 LNHDA, CDR2 SQIVND (reference sequence). Trimming pared 3 bases from V and 7 bases from J, leaving 12 bases between. CDR3 length equals 14 residues. CDR3 bases: TGTGCCAGTAGTATTCGACAGGTCCCTGAAAAACTGTTTTTT. Translation gives CASSIRQVPEKLFF.

The V and J genes are TRBV18 and TRBJ1-6; the D is unclear. The CDR3 loop spans 16 amino acids. V was pared by 3 bases and J by 10 bases, with 19 bases between. The V gene's germline CDR1 is KGHSH and CDR2 LQKENI. The CDR3 loop reads CASSPRTGREGSPLHF. The CDR3 nucleotides are TGTGCCAGCTCACCTCGGACGGGCCGTGAAGGATCACCCCTCCACTTT. The full variable domain, in which reference TRBV18 and TRBJ1-6 provide the parts outside the CDR3, is NAGVMQNPRHLVRRRGQEARLRCSPMKGHSHVYWYRQLPEEGLKFMVYLQKENIIDESGMPKERFSAEFPKEGPSILRIQQVVRGDSAAYFCASSPRTGREGSPLHFGNGTRLTVT.

The gene calls are TRBV2 and TRBJ2-6, with D unclear. Germline assignment: CDR1 SNHLY and CDR2 FYNNEI. V lost 2 bases to trimming and J lost 1 base, with 9 bases between them. This CDR3 contains 16 residues. Here the CDR3 DNA reads TGTGCCAGCAGTGAACTGTGGTTATCTGGGGCCAACGTCCTGACTTTC. It yields the protein CASSELWLSGANVLTF.

This clone occurred a few times. The chain employs TRBV2 and TRBJ2-2; 9 nucleotides line up with TRBD1. CDR1 and CDR2 from the germline V gene are SNHLY and FYNNEI. Trimming cost V 4 bases and J 7 bases; bases outside gene matches: 7. The CDR3 has 15 residues. CDR3 sequence: CASSGETGGIGELFF. DNA of the CDR3: TGTGCCAGCAGTGGCGAAACAGGGGGCATCGGGGAGCTGTTTTTT.

The chain combines TRBV12-5 with TRBJ2-1, with 10 nucleotides matching TRBD2. CDR3 size: 18 residues. The trim removed 2 bases at V and 0 bases at J, leaving 7 bases unmatched. CDR1 is LGHNT, CDR2 FRNRAP, per germline. The chain's CDR3 is CASGLYSGRESSYNEQFF. In DNA, the CDR3 is TGTGCTAGTGGTTTGTACAGCGGGAGGGAGAGCTCCTACAATGAGCAGTTCTTC.

This clone was counted a few times. The rearrangement uses TRBV6-5 and TRBJ1-2; 7 nucleotides agree with TRBD1. The CDR3 is 13 amino acids. Germline CDR1 MNHEY, CDR2 SVGAGI. Unmatched junction bases numbered 5, after V lost 7 bases and J lost 3 bases. CDR3 in DNA: TGTGCCAGCACAACAGACAGGGACTATGGCTACACCTTC. Translating it yields CASTTDRDYGYTF.

This clone showed up just a few times. The V and J genes are TRBV13 and TRBJ2-3, with D perhaps assigned TRBD1 or TRBD2 (5 bases each). Germline V gene data show CDR1 as PRHDT and CDR2 as FYEKMQ (reference sequence). Trimming shortened V by 3 bases and J by 2 bases, and 21 bases separated the two germline ends. The CDR3 extends over 18 amino acids. The CDR3: CASSFLGQGTEPTDTQYF. CDR3 nucleotides: TGTGCCAGCAGCTTTCTTGGGCAAGGGACCGAACCCACAGATACGCAGTATTTT. Together with reference TRBV13 and TRBJ2-3, the CDR3 gives the full variable domain: AAGVIQSPRHLIKEKRETATLKCYPIPRHDTVYWYQQGPGQDPQFLISFYEKMQSDKGSIPDRFSAQQFSDYHSELNMSSLELGDSALYFCASSFLGQGTEPTDTQYFGPGTRLTVL.

The rearrangement links TRBV7-2 to TRBJ2-1; 10 positions match TRBD1. Germline assignment: CDR1 SGHTA and CDR2 FQGNSA. This CDR3 is 16 amino acids long. Trimming removed 4 bases from V and 4 bases from J; junction bases left unmatched: 7. The chain's CDR3 is CASSSLPGQGYNEQFF. The CDR3 bases are TGTGCCAGCAGCTCACTACCGGGACAGGGGTACAATGAGCAGTTCTTC.

This clone was seen a few times. The chain carries TRBV7-9 and TRBJ2-5; either TRBD1 or TRBD2 may fit D (6 bases each). Between the trimmed V and J ends, which lost 1 base and 4 bases, there was a span of 16 bases. The CDR3 is made up of 16 amino acids. Germline V gene data show CDR1 as SEHNR and CDR2 as FQNEAQ (reference sequence). CDR3 protein: CASSLGGGQRRETQYF. Here the CDR3 DNA reads TGTGCCAGCAGCTTAGGTGGGGGGCAACGCAGAGAGACCCAGTACTTC.

This rearrangement joins TRBV7-9 to TRBJ2-2; 9 nucleotides match TRBD1. Per germline, CDR1 SEHNR and CDR2 FQNEAQ (reference sequence). This CDR3 contains 16 residues. J lost 3 bases, V lost 2 bases, and 4 bases had no gene match. The CDR3 DNA sequence: TGTGCCAGCAGCTTACGCCGGACAGGGGACACCGGGGAGCTGTTTTTT. Translation: CASSLRRTGDTGELFF.

This clone was detected only a few times. The J gene is TRBJ2-1, the V gene TRBV6-6, with a tentative D call TRBD2 (5 bases). The CDR3 consists of 13 residues. CDR1 is MNHNY and CDR2 is SVGAGI in the germline V gene (reference sequence). V was pared by 6 bases and J by 6 bases, with 12 bases between. CDR3 region: CASSQGLINEQFF. The DNA of the CDR3 is TGTGCCAGCAGCCAAGGACTTATCAATGAGCAGTTCTTC.